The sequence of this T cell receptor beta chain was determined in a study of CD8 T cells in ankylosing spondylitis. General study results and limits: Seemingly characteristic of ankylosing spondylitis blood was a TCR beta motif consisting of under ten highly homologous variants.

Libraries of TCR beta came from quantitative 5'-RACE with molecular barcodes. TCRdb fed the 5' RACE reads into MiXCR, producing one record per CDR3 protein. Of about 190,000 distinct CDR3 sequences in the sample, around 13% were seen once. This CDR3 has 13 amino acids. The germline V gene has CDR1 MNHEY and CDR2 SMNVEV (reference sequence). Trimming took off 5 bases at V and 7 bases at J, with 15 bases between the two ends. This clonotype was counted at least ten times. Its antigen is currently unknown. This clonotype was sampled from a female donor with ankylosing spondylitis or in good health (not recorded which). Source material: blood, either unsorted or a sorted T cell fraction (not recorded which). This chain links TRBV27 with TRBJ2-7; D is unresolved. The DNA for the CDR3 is TGTGCCAGCAGTCTTGAATCGAGGTGGGAGCAGTACTTC. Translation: CASSLESRWEQYF.